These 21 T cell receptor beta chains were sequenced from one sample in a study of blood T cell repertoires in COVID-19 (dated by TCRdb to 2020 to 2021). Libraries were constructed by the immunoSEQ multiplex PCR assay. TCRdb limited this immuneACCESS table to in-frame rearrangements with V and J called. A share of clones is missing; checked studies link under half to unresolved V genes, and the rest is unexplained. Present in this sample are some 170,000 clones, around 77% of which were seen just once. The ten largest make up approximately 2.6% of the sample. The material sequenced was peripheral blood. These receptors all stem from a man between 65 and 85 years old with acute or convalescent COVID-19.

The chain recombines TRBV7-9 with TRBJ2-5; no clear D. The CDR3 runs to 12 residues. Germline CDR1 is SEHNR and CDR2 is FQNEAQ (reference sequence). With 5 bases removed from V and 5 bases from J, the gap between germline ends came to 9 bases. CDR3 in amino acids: CASSRGQETQYF. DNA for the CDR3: TGTGCCAGCAGCCGAGGCCAGGAGACCCAGTACTTC.

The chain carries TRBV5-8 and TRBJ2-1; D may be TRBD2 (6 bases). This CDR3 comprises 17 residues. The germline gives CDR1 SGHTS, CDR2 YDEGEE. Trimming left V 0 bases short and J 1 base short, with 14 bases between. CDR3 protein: CASSLGTPGASYNEQFF. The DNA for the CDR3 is TGTGCCAGCAGCTTGGGGACCCCGGGAGCATCCTACAATGAGCAGTTCTTC. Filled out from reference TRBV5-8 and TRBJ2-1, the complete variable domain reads EAGVTQSPTHLIKTRGQQATLRCSPISGHTSVYWYQQALGLGLQFLLWYDEGEERNRGNFPPRFSGRQFPNYSSELNVNALELEDSALYLCASSLGTPGASYNEQFFGPGTRLTVL.

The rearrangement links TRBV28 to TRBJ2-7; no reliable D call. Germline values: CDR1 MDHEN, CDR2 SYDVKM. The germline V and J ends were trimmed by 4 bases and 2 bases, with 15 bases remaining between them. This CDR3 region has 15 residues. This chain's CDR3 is CASSSHSIVPYEQYF. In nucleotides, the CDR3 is TGTGCCAGCAGTTCCCACTCAATAGTTCCCTACGAGCAGTACTTC.

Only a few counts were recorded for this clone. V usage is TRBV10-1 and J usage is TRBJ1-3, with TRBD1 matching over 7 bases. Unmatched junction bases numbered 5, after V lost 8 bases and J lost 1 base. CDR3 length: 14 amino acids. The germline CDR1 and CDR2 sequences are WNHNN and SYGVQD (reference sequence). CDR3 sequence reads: CASGGTESGNTIYF. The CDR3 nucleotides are TGCGCCAGCGGAGGGACAGAATCTGGAAACACCATATATTTT.

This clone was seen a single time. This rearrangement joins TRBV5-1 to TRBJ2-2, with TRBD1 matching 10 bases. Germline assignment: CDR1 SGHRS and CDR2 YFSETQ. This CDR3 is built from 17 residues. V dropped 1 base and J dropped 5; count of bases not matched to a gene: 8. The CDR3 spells CASSLPRQGARTGELFF. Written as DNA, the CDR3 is TGCGCCAGCAGCTTGCCCAGACAGGGGGCGAGGACCGGGGAGCTGTTTTTT.

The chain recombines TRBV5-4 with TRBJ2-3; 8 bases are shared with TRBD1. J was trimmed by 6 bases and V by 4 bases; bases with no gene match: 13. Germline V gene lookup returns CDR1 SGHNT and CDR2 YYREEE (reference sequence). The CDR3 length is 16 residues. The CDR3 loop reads CASSEDRASRADTQYF. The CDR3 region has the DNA TGTGCCAGCAGCGAGGACAGGGCATCTCGTGCGGATACGCAGTATTTT.

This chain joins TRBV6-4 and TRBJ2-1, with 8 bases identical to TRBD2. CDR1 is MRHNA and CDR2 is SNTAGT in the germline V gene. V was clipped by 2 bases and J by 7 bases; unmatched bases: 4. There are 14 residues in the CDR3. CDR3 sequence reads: CASSDGAGVNEQFF. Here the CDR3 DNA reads TGTGCCAGCAGTGACGGAGCGGGAGTGAATGAGCAGTTCTTC.

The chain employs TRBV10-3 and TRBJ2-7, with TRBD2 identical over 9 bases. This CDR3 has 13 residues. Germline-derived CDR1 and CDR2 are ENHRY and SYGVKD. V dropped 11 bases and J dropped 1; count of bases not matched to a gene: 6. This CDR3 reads CAVGTSSSYEQYF. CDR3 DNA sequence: TGTGCCGTAGGGACTAGCTCATCCTACGAGCAGTACTTC.

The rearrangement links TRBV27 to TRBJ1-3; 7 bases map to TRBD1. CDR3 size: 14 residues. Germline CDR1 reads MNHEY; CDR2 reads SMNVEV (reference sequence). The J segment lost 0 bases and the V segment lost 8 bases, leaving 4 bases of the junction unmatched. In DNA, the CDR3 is TGTGCCAGCTGGGACAGAAGCTCTGGAAACACCATATATTTT. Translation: CASWDRSSGNTIYF.

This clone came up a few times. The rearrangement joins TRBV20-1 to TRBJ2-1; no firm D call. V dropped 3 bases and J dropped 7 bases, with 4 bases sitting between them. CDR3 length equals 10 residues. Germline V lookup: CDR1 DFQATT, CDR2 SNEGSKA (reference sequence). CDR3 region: CSASRNEQFF. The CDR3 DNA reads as TGCAGTGCTAGCCGGAATGAGCAGTTCTTC.

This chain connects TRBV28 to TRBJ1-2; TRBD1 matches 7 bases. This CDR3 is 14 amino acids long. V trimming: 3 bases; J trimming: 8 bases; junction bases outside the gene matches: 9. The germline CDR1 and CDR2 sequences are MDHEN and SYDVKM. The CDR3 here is CASSFMEGASGYTF. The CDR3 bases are TGTGCCAGCAGTTTTATGGAGGGGGCGAGCGGCTACACCTTC.

CDR3 sequence: CASAREPSSYNEQFF. The CDR3 DNA is TGTGCCAGCGCGCGGGAGCCGAGCTCCTACAATGAGCAGTTCTTC. The rearrangement links TRBV18 to TRBJ2-1, with 7 bases aligning to TRBD2. Germline lookup yields CDR1 KGHSH and CDR2 LQKENI. The J segment lost 0 bases and the V segment lost 8 bases, leaving 7 bases of the junction unmatched. The CDR3 length is 15 residues.

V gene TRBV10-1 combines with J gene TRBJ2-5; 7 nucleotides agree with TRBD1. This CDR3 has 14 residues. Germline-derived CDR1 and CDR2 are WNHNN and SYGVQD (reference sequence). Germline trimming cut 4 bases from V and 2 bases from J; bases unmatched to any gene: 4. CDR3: CASSGQGVQETQYF. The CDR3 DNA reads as TGCGCCAGCAGTGGTCAGGGGGTTCAAGAGACCCAGTACTTC.

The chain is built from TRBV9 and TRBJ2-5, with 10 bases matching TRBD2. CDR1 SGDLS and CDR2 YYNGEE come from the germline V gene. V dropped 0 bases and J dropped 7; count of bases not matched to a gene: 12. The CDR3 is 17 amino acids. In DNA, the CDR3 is TGTGCCAGCAGCGTAGATGGTAGCGGGGGGACCTTAAGGACCCAGTACTTC. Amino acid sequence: CASSVDGSGGTLRTQYF.

The CDR3 loop is CASSDSAGAQYF. Here the CDR3 DNA reads TGTGCCAGCAGTGACTCGGCCGGGGCCCAGTACTTC. This sequence joins TRBV6-4 and TRBJ2-5, with D maybe TRBD2 (5 bases). The germline V and J ends were trimmed by 0 bases and 9 bases, with 8 bases remaining between them. The CDR3 runs to 12 residues. Germline values: CDR1 MRHNA, CDR2 SNTAGT.

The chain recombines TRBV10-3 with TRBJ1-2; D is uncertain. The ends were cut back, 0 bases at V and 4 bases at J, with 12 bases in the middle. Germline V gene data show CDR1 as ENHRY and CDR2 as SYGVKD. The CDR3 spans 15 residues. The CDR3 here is CAISESGIQLYGYTF. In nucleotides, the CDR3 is TGTGCCATCAGTGAGTCTGGTATACAGCTCTATGGCTACACCTTC.

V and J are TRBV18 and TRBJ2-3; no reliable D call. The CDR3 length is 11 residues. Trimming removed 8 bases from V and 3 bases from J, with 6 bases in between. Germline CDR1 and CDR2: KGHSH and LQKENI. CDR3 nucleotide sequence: TGTGCCAGCACATTGACAGATACGCAGTATTTT. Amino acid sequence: CASTLTDTQYF. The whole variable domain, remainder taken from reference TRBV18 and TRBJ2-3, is NAGVMQNPRHLVRRRGQEARLRCSPMKGHSHVYWYRQLPEEGLKFMVYLQKENIIDESGMPKERFSAEFPKEGPSILRIQQVVRGDSAAYFCASTLTDTQYFGPGTRLTVL.

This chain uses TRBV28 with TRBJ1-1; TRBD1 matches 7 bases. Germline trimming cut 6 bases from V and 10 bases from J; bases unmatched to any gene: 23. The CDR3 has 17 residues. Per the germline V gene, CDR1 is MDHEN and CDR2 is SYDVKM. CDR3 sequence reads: CASSQPRGQAARTGAFF. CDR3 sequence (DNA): TGTGCCAGCAGCCAACCTAGAGGACAGGCGGCGCGGACAGGAGCTTTCTTT.

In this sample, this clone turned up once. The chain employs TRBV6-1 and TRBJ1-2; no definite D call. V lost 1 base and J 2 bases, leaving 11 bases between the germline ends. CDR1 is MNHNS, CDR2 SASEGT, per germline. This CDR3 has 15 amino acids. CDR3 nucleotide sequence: TGTGCCAGCAGTGAAGGAAACGGAGTGAACTATGGCTACACCTTC. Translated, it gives CASSEGNGVNYGYTF.

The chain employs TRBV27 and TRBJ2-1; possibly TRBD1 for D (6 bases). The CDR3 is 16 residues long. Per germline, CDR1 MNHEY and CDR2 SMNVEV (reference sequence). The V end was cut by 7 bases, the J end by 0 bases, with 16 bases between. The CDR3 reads CASTLTGPSSYNEQFF. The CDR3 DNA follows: TGTGCCAGCACCTTGACAGGTCCTAGCTCCTACAATGAGCAGTTCTTC.

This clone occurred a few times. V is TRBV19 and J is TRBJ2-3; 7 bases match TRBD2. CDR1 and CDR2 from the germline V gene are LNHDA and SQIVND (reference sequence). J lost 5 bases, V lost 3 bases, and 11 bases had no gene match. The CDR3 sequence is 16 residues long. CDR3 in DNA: TGTGCCAGTAGTATTTCAGCGGGGTTTGGTAGAGATACGCAGTATTTT. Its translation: CASSISAGFGRDTQYF.